Presented here are 32 T cell receptor beta chains from one specimen sequenced in a study of CD8+CD57+ T cells in acquired aplastic anemia. Sequencing was done on patients that had shown CD8+CD57+ cell expansion by flow cytometry. Genomic DNA templated the TCR beta VDJ and CDR3 profiling. One entry per CDR3 protein, called by TCRdb with MiXCR from the reads. The sample gives approximately 250,000 distinct CDR3 sequences, about 80% of which show up once; 40% to 55% is in the top ten. Specimen: sorted CD4+, CD8+, or CD8+CD57+ T cells (not recorded which) from PBMCs. These receptors all stem from a human donor with aplastic anemia.

The chain combines TRBV7-9 with TRBJ1-6; the D is unclear. Germline CDR1 reads SEHNR; CDR2 reads FQNEAQ (reference sequence). Trimming cost V 0 bases and J 8 bases, with 11 bases left between them. The CDR3 has 15 residues. As DNA, the CDR3 is TGTGCCAGCAGCTTAGCGGGGATTGCCGATTCACCCCTCCACTTT. It specifies CASSLAGIADSPLHF. The full variable domain, with the rest looked up from reference TRBV7-9 and TRBJ1-6, is DTGVSQNPRHKITKRGQNVTFRCDPISEHNRLYWYRQTLGQGPEFLTYFQNEAQLEKSRLLSDRFSAERPKGSFSTLEIQRTEQGDSAMYLCASSLAGIADSPLHFGNGTRLTVT.

On this clonotype: An end of the junction does not agree with germline; a read error may underlie this. V and J are TRBV5-6 and TRBJ1-1; 8 nucleotides match TRBD1. The CDR3 has 15 amino acids. The germline gives CDR1 SGHDT, CDR2 YYEEEE. The CDR3 sequence: CASSLRDRLNTEAFF. CDR3 nucleotide sequence: TGCGCCAGCAGCCTCCGGGACAGGCTGAACACTGAAGCTTTCTTT.

The J gene is TRBJ1-2, the V gene TRBV7-9; D remains ambiguous. In germline, CDR1 is SEHNR, CDR2 FQNEAQ (reference sequence). With 5 bases removed from V and 8 bases from J, the gap between germline ends came to 15 bases. This CDR3 is 13 amino acids long. CDR3: CASSPGRGGGYTF. CDR3 in DNA: TGTGCCAGCAGCCCCGGAAGAGGCGGGGGCTACACCTTC.

A note on this clonotype: One end of the junction varies from germline; a read error may be responsible. The V call is TRBV2, the J call TRBJ2-7, with D perhaps matching TRBD2 (5 bases). Germline values: CDR1 SNHLY, CDR2 FYNNEI. The CDR3 spans 15 residues. CDR3 nucleotides: TGTGCCAGCGGGGAGCTAGGCCCCCTTCCGCAGGAGTTTGACTTC. Translated, it gives CASGELGPLPQEFDF.

Comment on this clonotype: The conserved final phenylalanine or tryptophan is absent from the CDR3, which likely points to a read error. The limits of the CDR3 on the DNA are not certain, so only TCRdb's listed CDR3 is given. This chain connects TRBV7-9 to TRBJ2-3; TRBD1 was called by the table and not checked on the DNA. Germline loops: CDR1 SEHNR, CDR2 FQNEAQ (reference sequence). From its first to its last residue, the CDR3 has 13 amino acids. This chain's CDR3 is CASSLAHGTTESL.

V is TRBV7-3 and J is TRBJ2-1, with TRBD1 as a possible D gene (6 bases). The ends were cut back, 4 bases at V and 8 bases at J, with 21 bases in the middle. Germline-derived CDR1 and CDR2 are SGHTA and FQGTGA. The CDR3 totals 16 residues. This CDR3 reads CASSSGGGNGQDEQFF. As DNA, the CDR3 is TGTGCCAGCAGCTCTGGGGGCGGAAACGGTCAGGATGAGCAGTTCTTC.

In this sample, this clonotype turned up once. The chain links TRBV11-1 to TRBJ1-6; no definite D call. The V gene's germline CDR1 is SGHAT and CDR2 FQDESV (reference sequence). The CDR3 has 16 residues. V dropped 5 bases and J dropped 0 bases, with 11 bases sitting between them. For the CDR3, the DNA is TGTGCCAGCAGCCCGGGCCCCAGCTCCTATAATTCACCCCTCCACTTT. Encoded protein: CASSPGPSSYNSPLHF. The complete variable domain, with remaining parts taken from reference TRBV11-1 and TRBJ1-6, reads EAEVAQSPRYKITEKSQAVAFWCDPISGHATLYWYRQILGQGPELLVQFQDESVVDDSQLPKDRFSAERLKGVDSTLKIQPAELGDSAMYLCASSPGPSSYNSPLHFGNGTRLTVT.

The genes are TRBV29-1 and TRBJ2-3, with TRBD1 matching 9 bases. The CDR3 is 15 residues long. CDR1 SQVTM and CDR2 ANQGSEA come from the germline V gene. The DNA for the CDR3 is TGCACCGCTAGAGACGGGGACAGGGACGCAGATACGCAGTATTTT. It encodes CTARDGDRDADTQYF.

Turning to this clonotype: No conserved phenylalanine or tryptophan ends this CDR3, so it is likely a read error. V is TRBV10-3 and J is TRBJ2-1; D possibly corresponds to TRBD1 (6 bases). Germline V gives CDR1 ENHRY, CDR2 SYGVKD. This CDR3 is built from 16 residues. V shed 2 bases and J shed 7 bases, with 18 bases lying between them. The CDR3 coding sequence is TGTGCCATCAGTGAGGGGGGCGGAAACGGTCTTAATGAGCAGTTCCTC. Amino acid sequence: CAISEGGGNGLNEQFL.

This rearrangement joins TRBV11-1 to TRBJ1-2, with D uncertain. Germline V lookup: CDR1 SGHAT, CDR2 FQDESV (reference sequence). There are 16 residues in the CDR3. The V gene lost 2 bases and the J gene lost 0 bases, with 13 bases spanning the gap. The CDR3 region has the DNA TGTGCCAGCAGCTTAACGCTGGCCAATACTAACTATGGCTACACCTTC. Amino acids: CASSLTLANTNYGYTF.

With regard to this clonotype: The junction differs from germline at one of its ends, possibly a read error. The CDR3 reads CATSLTGRGDYGHIF. CDR3 sequence (DNA): TGTGCCACCAGCTTGACAGGGCGCGGGGACTATGGGCACATCTTC. J is TRBJ1-2 and V is TRBV15; 7 nucleotides line up with TRBD1. Germline V gene lookup returns CDR1 LNHNV and CDR2 YYDKDF (reference sequence). The CDR3 contains 15 residues.

The V call is TRBV5-1, the J call TRBJ2-3; the D gene is possibly TRBD1 (5 bases). V was shortened by 5 bases and J by 2 bases, with 6 bases between the two germline ends. The CDR3 loop spans 12 amino acids. The germline V gene encodes CDR1 SGHRS and CDR2 YFSETQ. CDR3 region: CASRDITDTQYF. CDR3 in DNA: TGCGCCAGCAGGGACATCACAGATACGCAGTATTTT.

Comment on this clonotype: No conserved phenylalanine or tryptophan ends this CDR3, so it is likely a read error. The rearrangement joins TRBV19 to TRBJ2-1; tentatively, D is TRBD1 (7 bases). V lost 9 bases, J lost 10 bases, and 28 bases lay in between. Germline V gives CDR1 LNHDA, CDR2 SQIVND (reference sequence). The CDR3 extends over 16 amino acids. CDR3 sequence reads: CASSQGGGNDKEEQFV. CDR3 sequence (DNA): TGTGCCAGCAGTCAGGGGGGCGGAAACGATAAGGAGGAGCAGTTCGTC.

Concerning this clonotype itself: Likely a read error: the CDR3 ends without its conserved phenylalanine or tryptophan. Because the CDR3's place on the DNA is in doubt, the DNA is left out and the CDR3 is given as listed by TCRdb. The rearrangement links TRBV2 to TRBJ2-3; the table's D call of TRBD1 was not tested on the DNA. The CDR3 contains 13 residues when both ends are counted. Germline loops: CDR1 SNHLY, CDR2 FYNNEI. CDR3 amino acids: CASGDAATDLHTD.

Notes on this clonotype: One junction end does not reproduce the germline sequence, and a read error may be involved. This chain connects TRBV7-8 to TRBJ2-3; no reliable D call. CDR3 size: 14 residues. The germline V gene has CDR1 SGHVS and CDR2 FQNEAQ. CDR3 region: CASSLAAGPTALSF. Here the CDR3 DNA reads TGTGCCAGCAGCTTAGCTGCAGGTCCCACAGCGCTGTCCTTT. Together with reference TRBV7-8 and TRBJ2-3, the CDR3 gives the full variable domain: GAGVSQSPRYKVAKRGQDVALRCDPISGHVSLFWYQQALGQGPEFLTYFQNEAQLDKSGLPSDRFFAERPEGSVSTLKIQRTQQEDSAVYLCASSLAAGPTALSFGPGTRLTVL.

This clonotype was observed a few times. The chain carries TRBV20-1 and TRBJ2-1, with no clear D. Per the germline V gene, CDR1 is DFQATT and CDR2 is SNEGSKA (reference sequence). The CDR3 is 14 amino acids. The ends were cut back, 1 base at V and 0 bases at J, with 7 bases in the middle. CDR3 DNA: TGCAGTGCTAGAGGGGATAGCTCCTACAATGAGCAGTTCTTC. Amino acid sequence: CSARGDSSYNEQFF.

A note on this clonotype: In this CDR3 the conserved last residue, phenylalanine or tryptophan, is missing, so a read error is likely. The DNA is omitted, as the CDR3 cannot be located on it reliably, and the CDR3 follows TCRdb's listing. The chain has TRBV9 and TRBJ2-3. CDR1 and CDR2 from the germline V gene are SGDLS and YYNGEE. The CDR3 totals 13 residues, both ends included. CDR3 residues: CASSDGGTSSQSL.

The rearrangement links TRBV11-2 to TRBJ1-2; D is uncertain. Germline V gene lookup returns CDR1 SGHAT and CDR2 FQNNGV. V lost 5 bases, J lost 7 bases, and 14 bases lay in between. This CDR3 region has 13 residues. For the CDR3, the DNA is TGTGCCAGCAGCCAAGCGGGTGCAGGTGGCTACACCTTC. It encodes CASSQAGAGGYTF.

Remarks on this clonotype: The junction and the germline gene differ at one end; a read error may be behind it. The chain's CDR3 is CASSPQTGGDEKHF. The DNA of the CDR3 is TGTGCCAGCAGCCCCCAGACAGGGGGAGATGAAAAACACTTC. The rearrangement uses TRBV9 and TRBJ2-5; 9 positions agree with TRBD1. This CDR3 has 14 residues. Per the germline V gene, CDR1 is SGDLS and CDR2 is YYNGEE.

The chain is built from TRBV15 and TRBJ2-5; weak D call: TRBD2 (5 bases). The V end lost 3 bases, the J end lost 5 bases, and 13 bases lay between the germline ends. CDR1 LNHNV and CDR2 YYDKDF come from the germline V gene (reference sequence). The CDR3 runs 14 residues. The CDR3 DNA reads TGTGCCACCAGCAGGGGCTGCGGCGGGGAGACCCAGTACTTC. Translation: CATSRGCGGETQYF.

The sample holds one count of this clonotype. V gene TRBV7-8 combines with J gene TRBJ1-1, with 7 bases fitting TRBD1. The CDR3 consists of 17 residues. V lost 5 bases, J lost 6 bases, and 18 bases stayed unmatched. CDR1 SGHVS and CDR2 FQNEAQ come from the germline V gene. Here the CDR3 reads CASSGGDRQGGGAEAFF. For the CDR3, the DNA is TGTGCCAGCAGCGGGGGGGACCGACAGGGAGGAGGTGCTGAAGCTTTCTTT.

On this clonotype itself: One end of the junction is discordant with germline, which a read error may explain. J is TRBJ2-7 and V is TRBV12-5, with D maybe TRBD2 (6 bases). The CDR3 has 15 residues. In germline, CDR1 is LGHNT, CDR2 FRNRAP. The CDR3 DNA reads as TGCGCCAGTAGCGCGGGACCGGGGCGCTCCTACGAGCAGTACTTC. Translated: CASSAGPGRSYEQYF.

To note about this clonotype: The conserved final phenylalanine or tryptophan is absent from the CDR3, which likely points to a read error. The DNA is omitted, as the CDR3 cannot be located on it reliably, and the CDR3 follows TCRdb's listing. The chain is built from TRBV7-3 and TRBJ2-4. The germline CDR1 and CDR2 sequences are SGHTA and FQGTGA. The CDR3 adds up to 12 amino acids, both ends counted. CDR3 sequence reads: CASGGAGNTPYC.

The genes are TRBV7-8 and TRBJ1-5; D might be TRBD1 (6 bases). The CDR3 consists of 13 residues. The ends were cut back, 5 bases at V and 15 bases at J, with 20 bases in the middle. Germline V gene sequence: CDR1 SGHVS, CDR2 FQNEAQ. This CDR3 is CASSHTGTPDTHF. CDR3 nucleotides: TGTGCCAGCAGCCATACAGGGACTCCCGATACGCATTTT.

About this clonotype: A much bigger clone sits one base away, suggesting this may be a read error. The V gene is TRBV11-2, the J gene TRBJ2-3; 7 nucleotides align to TRBD2. The germline V gene has CDR1 SGHAT and CDR2 FQNNGV. The V gene end was trimmed by 4 bases and the J gene end by 8 bases; junction bases not matched to a gene: 6. The CDR3 is 13 amino acids. The CDR3 sequence is CASSWGGGATQYF. The CDR3 bases are TGTGCCAGCAGCTGGGGGGGAGGGGCTACGCAGTATTTT.

In the case of this clonotype: The final CDR3 position lacks the conserved phenylalanine or tryptophan, pointing to a likely read error. It is unclear where the CDR3 begins or ends on the DNA, so no DNA is shown, and the CDR3 is as TCRdb lists it. The V and J genes are TRBV7-6 and TRBJ1-2. The CDR3 spans 13 amino acids, including both terminal residues. Germline V gives CDR1 SGHVS, CDR2 FNYEAQ. The CDR3 loop reads CASSLSFYNSYLH.

V usage is TRBV7-8 and J usage is TRBJ2-1; maybe TRBD2 (6 bases). Deletions cut 3 bases from V and 8 bases from J, with 20 bases between. The CDR3 has 16 residues. The germline V gene has CDR1 SGHVS and CDR2 FQNEAQ. CDR3 amino acids: CASSFQRGAGRHEQFF. The DNA of the CDR3 is TGTGCCAGCAGCTTTCAAAGAGGCGCGGGGAGGCATGAGCAGTTCTTC.

J is TRBJ2-1 and V is TRBV7-9, with 8 bases identical to TRBD2. This CDR3 has 16 residues. With V trimmed by 5 bases and J by 8 bases, 14 bases remained unmatched. Germline CDR1 SEHNR, CDR2 FQNEAQ (reference sequence). This CDR3 is CASSHPMTSERDEQFF. The CDR3 DNA is TGTGCCAGCAGCCATCCTATGACTAGCGAGAGGGATGAGCAGTTCTTC.

V is TRBV5-5 and J is TRBJ2-1, with TRBD2 matching over 11 bases. V shed 5 bases and J 8 bases; nucleotides not matched to a gene: 12. The CDR3 runs to 16 residues. CDR1 SGHKS and CDR2 YYEKEE come from the germline V gene (reference sequence). CDR3 sequence (DNA): TGTGCCAGCAGTCAAGGGGCTAGCGGGGGGAGCGATGAGCAGTTCTTC. Protein sequence: CASSQGASGGSDEQFF. The full variable domain, in which reference TRBV5-5 and TRBJ2-1 provide the parts outside the CDR3, is DAGVTQSPTHLIKTRGQQVTLRCSPISGHKSVSWYQQVLGQGPQFIFQYYEKEERGRGNFPDRFSARQFPNYSSELNVNALLLGDSALYLCASSQGASGGSDEQFFGPGTRLTVL.

Details on this clonotype: One end of the junction does not line up with germline, which may come from a read error. This CDR3 reads CASSFAGRADKQYF. DNA for the CDR3: TGTGCCAGCAGCTTCGCGGGCCGAGCCGACAAGCAGTATTTT. The chain is built from TRBV15 and TRBJ2-3; TRBD2 might be the D (5 bases). This CDR3 contains 14 residues. Per the germline V gene, CDR1 is LNHNV and CDR2 is YYDKDF (reference sequence).

As for this clonotype: Germline is not matched at one junction end, which may reflect a read error. This chain joins TRBV9 and TRBJ2-1, with 7 bases lining up with TRBD2. This CDR3 has 15 residues. CDR1 is SGDLS, CDR2 YYNGEE, per germline. CDR3 amino acids: CASSPGTNGHNVQFF. CDR3 coding DNA: TGTGCCAGCAGCCCCGGGACTAACGGACACAATGTGCAGTTCTTC.

The chain employs TRBV7-8 and TRBJ2-7; TRBD1 might be the D (5 bases). Germline loops: CDR1 SGHVS, CDR2 FQNEAQ. Trimming pared 1 base from V and 7 bases from J, leaving 14 bases between. This CDR3 is 14 amino acids long. Written as DNA, the CDR3 is TGTGCCAGCAGCTTAGGGGGCCTACCCGATGAGCAGTACTTC. This gives the protein CASSLGGLPDEQYF.